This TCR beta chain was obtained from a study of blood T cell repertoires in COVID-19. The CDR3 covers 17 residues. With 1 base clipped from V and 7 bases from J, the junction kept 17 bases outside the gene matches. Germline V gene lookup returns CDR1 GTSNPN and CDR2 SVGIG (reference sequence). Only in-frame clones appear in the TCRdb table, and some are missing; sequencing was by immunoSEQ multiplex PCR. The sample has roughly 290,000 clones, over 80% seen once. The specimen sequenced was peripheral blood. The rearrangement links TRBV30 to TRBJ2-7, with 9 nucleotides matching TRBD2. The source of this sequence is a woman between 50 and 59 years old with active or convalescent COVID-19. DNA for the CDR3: TGTGCCTGGAGTGCCTCCTCGCGGGAGGGCCCAAAGAGGGAGCAGTACTTC. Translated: CAWSASSREGPKREQYF.